Detailed here is one T cell receptor (beta chain). The authors ran a second PCR of roughly 6 to 12 cycles using a sample-barcoded 5' primer and a J-beta primer mix. Each cDNA molecule was tagged by a template-switch adaptor that had 12 random nucleotides. MiXCR, applied by TCRdb to the 5' RACE reads, yields one record per CDR3 protein. The table records 550,000 to 750,000 distinct CDR3 sequences, around 21% of them present only once. The sample belongs to a study of blood T cells in healthy people across ages. The sequenced sample was blood. This clonotype originated in a man in his 70s in good health.

The CDR3 protein is CSARALADSNTGELFF. The CDR3 bases are TGCAGTGCTAGAGCTCTAGCGGACTCGAACACCGGGGAGCTGTTTTTT. The chain carries TRBV20-1 and TRBJ2-2; 7 bases line up with TRBD2. The CDR3 has 16 residues. V lost 1 base and J lost 0; bases outside the gene matches: 5. The germline gives CDR1 DFQATT, CDR2 SNEGSKA (reference sequence).